The source of this T cell receptor beta chain is a study of blood T cell repertoires in COVID-19. About the research overall: T cells, B-cell-depleted T cells, or PBMCs supplied cDNA or gDNA.

Trimming removed 6 bases from V and 9 bases from J, with 15 bases in between. The CDR3 length is 14 residues. Germline-derived CDR1 and CDR2 are MNHEY and SVGAGI. The method was immunoSEQ multiplex PCR; TCRdb's version includes in-frame clones alone and lacks a portion of them. Among under 400,000 clones listed, roughly 90% were seen once. The sequencing sample was made of peripheral blood. This clonotype originated in a man between 18 and 29 years old with active or convalescent COVID-19. The V gene is TRBV6-5, the J gene TRBJ1-6; D call uncertain. The DNA for the CDR3 is TGTGCCAGCAGCCTAGACCGTTCCTTTTCACCCCTCCACTTT. The encoded protein is CASSLDRSFSPLHF.